There are a few counts of the clone carrying this T cell receptor beta chain. Unique molecular identifiers were present on cDNA, and template switching added a universal primer site. TCRdb called the 5' RACE reads again in MiXCR, with one record for every CDR3 protein. The sample has hundreds of thousands of distinct CDR3 sequences, approximately 25% seen once; the top ten hold 2.5% to 3.5%. This sample stems from a study of identical twins. Trimming took 6 bases from V and 9 from J; bases not matched to a gene: 27. There are 19 residues in the CDR3. Germline V gives CDR1 MNHNS, CDR2 SASEGT. This sample was shared with a second study, whose subject was T cells expressing NK-cell markers. Per that study: Of the CD8+ T cells in roughly 6 donors, roughly 1.0-7.5% belonged to dominant NKG2C+ clonotypes. Researchers report these clonotypes also headed the CD3+CD56-NKG2C+ fraction in a few donors.

What was sequenced was CD4+ T cells sorted from blood. This receptor was taken from a woman aged 18-29 years in good health. V and J are TRBV6-1 and TRBJ2-7; TRBD1 aligns across 9 bases. Here the CDR3 DNA reads TGTGCCAGCAGCCTCACCTCGGGAAATACGGGACAGGGCCTATTAGGGCAGTACTTC. Translating it yields CASSLTSGNTGQGLLGQYF.